Each of the 8 T cell receptor beta chains below was sequenced from the same sample in a study of blood T cell repertoires in COVID-19 (dated by TCRdb to about 2020). To prepare the library, the immunoSEQ multiplex PCR assay was applied. What TCRdb holds here is the immuneACCESS table cut down to in-frame rearrangements. Part of the clones is not present; checked against another copy, under half of the missing clones reflect an unresolved V gene, and the others are unexplained. Here the sample has about 200,000 clones; 76% occur a single time. The ten largest clones represent about 17% of the sample. Sequences were obtained from PBMCs or T cells enriched from blood (not recorded which). Receptors were obtained from a woman between 45 and 65 years old with acute COVID-19.

This sequence joins TRBV5-1 and TRBJ2-4; 10 bases fit TRBD1. The CDR3 spans 16 residues. The germline CDR1 and CDR2 sequences are SGHRS and YFSETQ. The trim removed 0 bases at V and 6 bases at J, leaving 6 bases unmatched. CDR3 nucleotides: TGCGCCAGCAGCTTGGTTGGGACAGGGGTAGGAAACATTCAGTACTTC. Residues: CASSLVGTGVGNIQYF. The full variable domain, with the rest looked up from reference TRBV5-1 and TRBJ2-4, is KAGVTQTPRYLIKTRGQQVTLSCSPISGHRSVSWYQQTPGQGLQFLFEYFSETQRNKGNFPGRFSGRQFSNSRSEMNVSTLELGDSALYLCASSLVGTGVGNIQYFGAGTRLSVL.

The chain recombines TRBV28 with TRBJ2-7, with D hard to call. Germline V gene data show CDR1 as MDHEN and CDR2 as SYDVKM. V lost 3 bases and J 4 bases, leaving 7 bases between the germline ends. The CDR3 runs to 12 residues. In DNA, the CDR3 is TGTGCCAGCAGTTTGCCAGGATACGAGCAGTACGTC. This gives the protein CASSLPGYEQYV.

The gene calls are TRBV6-5 and TRBJ1-1; 11 bases are a match to TRBD1. Losses at the gene ends were 7 bases for V and 6 bases for J; bases not matched to a gene: 4. Germline V gene data show CDR1 as MNHEY and CDR2 as SVGAGI. CDR3 length: 13 amino acids. The CDR3 bases are TGTGCCAGCAAGTGGACAGGGGGCTCTGAAGCTTTCTTT. Amino acids: CASKWTGGSEAFF.

The V and J genes are TRBV4-1 and TRBJ2-3, with D perhaps TRBD1 (6 bases). Looked up from germline, CDR1 is MGHRA and CDR2 is YSYEKL. The CDR3 has 17 amino acids. V gave up 0 bases and J gave up 4 bases, with 17 bases separating them. In DNA form, the CDR3 reads TGCGCCAGCAGCCAAGAACAGGGAAGGGGTCTGGCAGATACGCAGTATTTT. Amino acids: CASSQEQGRGLADTQYF.

CDR3 DNA sequence: TGTGCCAGCAGCGCCGGGTCTAACCCCTACAATGAGCAGTTCTTC. The encoded protein is CASSAGSNPYNEQFF. The rearrangement joins TRBV5-4 to TRBJ2-1, with no clear D. The CDR3 is 15 amino acids. Trimming stripped 4 bases from V and 2 bases from J, with 13 bases between. Germline CDR1 and CDR2: SGHNT and YYREEE (reference sequence).

This clone was counted only a few times. This rearrangement joins TRBV19 to TRBJ2-4, with TRBD2 matching over 11 bases. Germline-derived CDR1 and CDR2 are LNHDA and SQIVND (reference sequence). The CDR3 sequence is 17 residues long. Trimming cost V 5 bases and J 4 bases; bases outside gene matches: 10. The CDR3 spells CASSGSLAGGVKNIQYF. Here the CDR3 DNA reads TGTGCCAGTAGTGGGTCCCTAGCGGGGGGCGTTAAAAACATTCAGTACTTC. The full variable domain, completed using reference TRBV19 and TRBJ2-4, is DGGITQSPKYLFRKEGQNVTLSCEQNLNHDAMYWYRQDPGQGLRLIYYSQIVNDFQKGDIAEGYSVSREKKESFPLTVTSAQKNPTAFYLCASSGSLAGGVKNIQYFGAGTRLSVL.

This chain uses TRBV11-2 with TRBJ1-2; 8 positions match TRBD1. The CDR3 has 15 residues. The germline CDR1 and CDR2 sequences are SGHAT and FQNNGV. The junction had 7 bases not matched to a gene; V was cut back by 5 bases and J by 2 bases. Written as DNA, the CDR3 is TGTGCCAGCAGCGGGACAGGAATATTCAACTATGGCTACACCTTC. Amino acid sequence: CASSGTGIFNYGYTF.

The CDR3 DNA reads as TGTGCTAGTGGTTTCGGACGGGGGAACACTGAAGCTTTCTTT. Protein product: CASGFGRGNTEAFF. The rearrangement links TRBV12-5 to TRBJ1-1; the D is unclear. The CDR3 is made up of 14 amino acids. CDR1 is LGHNT, CDR2 FRNRAP, per germline. The V end was cut by 3 bases, the J end by 1 base, with 9 bases between. Using reference TRBV12-5 and TRBJ1-1 for the parts outside the CDR3, the full variable domain is DARVTQTPRHKVTEMGQEVTMRCQPILGHNTVFWYRQTMMQGLELLAYFRNRAPLDDSGMPKDRFSAEMPDATLATLKIQPSEPRDSAVYFCASGFGRGNTEAFFGQGTRLTVV.